These 28 T cell receptor beta chains were all obtained from the same sample, sequenced in a study of OX40 agonist ivuxolimab in advanced cancers. Profiled with immunoSEQ multiplex PCR; TCRdb holds only in-frame clones, not every one. The sample lists some 62,000 clones, just under 85% occurring once. Here the sequenced sample was CD4+ or CD8+ T cells sorted from blood, taken in a trial of the OX40 agonist ivuxolimab. The receptor set was obtained from an adult with an advanced solid tumor such as melanoma, head and neck, liver or kidney cancer.

The CDR3 reads CASSPRGTSGRAYEQYF. In DNA form, the CDR3 reads TGTGCCAGCAGTCCAAGAGGGACTAGCGGGAGAGCCTACGAGCAGTACTTC. The J gene is TRBJ2-7, the V gene TRBV27, with 14 nucleotides matching TRBD2. This CDR3 has 17 amino acids. V gave up 5 bases and J gave up 2 bases; unmatched junction bases: 8. Germline V lookup: CDR1 MNHEY, CDR2 SMNVEV (reference sequence).

The rearrangement joins TRBV7-8 to TRBJ1-1; 10 nucleotides agree with TRBD1. The junction had 4 bases not matched to a gene; V was cut back by 3 bases and J by 0 bases. Looked up from germline, CDR1 is SGHVS and CDR2 is FQNEAQ. The CDR3 sequence is 16 residues long. CDR3 coding DNA: TGTGCCAGCAGCTTCCGGGACAGGGGCCTGAACACTGAAGCTTTCTTT. This sequence encodes CASSFRDRGLNTEAFF.

The V call is TRBV2, the J call TRBJ1-5, with TRBD1 matching 9 bases. Germline CDR1 reads SNHLY; CDR2 reads FYNNEI. The CDR3 length is 15 residues. After removal of 6 bases from V and 4 bases from J, the junction contained 7 bases not matched to a gene. The CDR3 DNA is TGTGCCAGCAGGAGAAACGACAGGGGGAATCAGCCCCAGCATTTT. This translates into CASRRNDRGNQPQHF. The entire variable domain, with the rest obtained from reference TRBV2 and TRBJ1-5, is as follows: EPEVTQTPSHQVTQMGQEVILRCVPISNHLYFYWYRQILGQKVEFLVSFYNNEISEKSEIFDDQFSVERPDGSNFTLKIRSTKLEDSAMYFCASRRNDRGNQPQHFGDGTRLSIL.

The chain combines TRBV4-3 with TRBJ1-6, with a tentative D call TRBD1 (6 bases). The CDR3 length is 16 residues. Trimming removed 0 bases at V and 7 bases at J, with 13 bases between. Germline CDR1 LGHNA, CDR2 YSLEER. The CDR3 DNA is TGCGCCAGCAGCCAAGATGGCGGCAGGGGCAATTCACCCCTCCACTTT. The encoded protein is CASSQDGGRGNSPLHF.

The genes are TRBV30 and TRBJ1-5; no definite D call. V was cut by 2 bases and J by 5 bases, with 10 bases left in between. The CDR3 covers 13 residues. CDR1 is GTSNPN, CDR2 SVGIG, per germline (reference sequence). The CDR3 loop reads CAWSYNRDQPQHF. The CDR3 bases are TGTGCCTGGAGTTATAACAGAGATCAGCCCCAGCATTTT.

The J gene is TRBJ1-2, the V gene TRBV6-4; D remains ambiguous. The V gene lost 8 bases and the J gene lost 4 bases, with 14 bases spanning the gap. Germline lookup yields CDR1 MRHNA and CDR2 SNTAGT. CDR3 size: 13 residues. This CDR3 reads CASGLGRSYGYTF. CDR3 DNA sequence: TGTGCCAGCGGATTGGGCCGGAGCTATGGCTACACCTTC.

The V gene is TRBV5-4, the J gene TRBJ2-2, with 9 bases matching TRBD1. Germline assignment: CDR1 SGHNT and CDR2 YYREEE (reference sequence). This CDR3 has 17 residues. V shed 3 bases and J 4 bases; nucleotides not matched to a gene: 10. The DNA for the CDR3 is TGTGCCAGCAGCTCCATGGAGCGACAGGGGGTCACCGGGGAGCTGTTTTTT. Protein product: CASSSMERQGVTGELFF.

The V call is TRBV10-3, the J call TRBJ2-2; D remains unclear. Germline lookup yields CDR1 ENHRY and CDR2 SYGVKD. V dropped 2 bases and J dropped 6 bases, with 10 bases sitting between them. The CDR3 has 14 residues. The CDR3: CAISEVLVPGELFF. The CDR3 DNA reads TGTGCCATCAGTGAGGTGTTAGTTCCCGGGGAGCTGTTTTTT.

V usage is TRBV4-1 and J usage is TRBJ2-1; the D is unclear. Trimming stripped 0 bases from V and 0 bases from J, with 9 bases between. CDR1 and CDR2 (germline): MGHRA, YSYEKL. The length of the CDR3 is 16 residues. The CDR3, as DNA: TGCGCCAGCAGCCAAGACGGGTTCCGCTCCTACAATGAGCAGTTCTTC. Encoded protein: CASSQDGFRSYNEQFF.

V gene TRBV7-9 combines with J gene TRBJ2-2; no clear D gene. Trimming removed 2 bases at V and 0 bases at J, with 4 bases between. Germline loops: CDR1 SEHNR, CDR2 FQNEAQ (reference sequence). The CDR3 consists of 14 residues. The CDR3 DNA is TGTGCCAGCAGCTTAAACTCGAACACCGGGGAGCTGTTTTTT. Protein sequence: CASSLNSNTGELFF.

CDR3 DNA: TGTGCCTGGAGTGGAGTCTTGTATGGACAGGGCCTCCAAGGGACGCAGTATTTT. This sequence encodes CAWSGVLYGQGLQGTQYF. The chain employs TRBV30 and TRBJ2-3; 8 nucleotides match TRBD1. The CDR3 is 18 amino acids. Germline CDR1 is GTSNPN and CDR2 is SVGIG (reference sequence). The J segment lost 9 bases and the V segment lost 1 base, leaving 21 bases of the junction unmatched.

The V and J genes are TRBV4-3 and TRBJ2-1; perhaps TRBD2 as D (6 bases). There are 15 residues in the CDR3. V was trimmed by 1 base and J by 3 bases, leaving 10 bases between them. CDR1 and CDR2 (germline): LGHNA, YSLEER. The DNA of the CDR3 is TGCGCCAGCAGCCAAGTCGGGGGTAGCTACAATGAGCAGTTCTTC. This codes for CASSQVGGSYNEQFF.

The chain uses TRBV28 and TRBJ1-4; D remains unclear. The V and J ends lost 2 bases and 8 bases respectively, with 12 bases between them. The germline V gene encodes CDR1 MDHEN and CDR2 SYDVKM. The CDR3 has 14 amino acids. The CDR3 DNA reads as TGTGCCAGCAGTTTACCCAGGAGGGAGGAAAAACTGTTTTTT. The encoded protein is CASSLPRREEKLFF. The full variable domain, rest sourced from reference TRBV28 and TRBJ1-4, is DVKVTQSSRYLVKRTGEKVFLECVQDMDHENMFWYRQDPGLGLRLIYFSYDVKMKEKGDIPEGYSVSREKKERFSLILESASTNQTSMYLCASSLPRREEKLFFGSGTQLSVL.

The chain couples TRBV6-6 to TRBJ2-1; D is unresolved. Germline-derived CDR1 and CDR2 are MNHNY and SVGAGI (reference sequence). The CDR3 totals 11 residues. V was cut by 5 bases and J by 12 bases, with 11 bases left in between. The CDR3 protein is CASSRERLQFF. In nucleotides, the CDR3 is TGTGCCAGCAGTCGAGAAAGATTGCAGTTCTTC.

To note about this clone: The junction departs from the called germline gene at one end, perhaps through a read error. This rearrangement joins TRBV5-1 to TRBJ2-6; weak D call: TRBD1 (5 bases). Germline V lookup: CDR1 SGHRS, CDR2 YFSETQ. The CDR3 consists of 15 residues. The CDR3 protein is CASSLVGAGANVLTF. CDR3 in DNA: TGTGCCAGCAGCTTGGTAGGGGCTGGGGCCAACGTCCTGACTTTC.

This sequence joins TRBV7-3 and TRBJ2-1, with a tentative D call TRBD1 (6 bases). V was trimmed by 5 bases and J by 4 bases, leaving 9 bases between them. Germline V gives CDR1 SGHTA, CDR2 FQGTGA. The CDR3 has 13 amino acids. This CDR3 reads CASSLDRYNEQFF. DNA for the CDR3: TGTGCCAGCAGCCTCGACAGGTACAATGAGCAGTTCTTC.

The chain combines TRBV7-9 with TRBJ2-7; no clear D. CDR3 length equals 12 residues. CDR1 is SEHNR and CDR2 is FQNEAQ in the germline V gene (reference sequence). The V end was cut by 5 bases, the J end by 5 bases, with 10 bases between. The CDR3 loop reads CASSPRRDEQYF. CDR3 DNA: TGTGCCAGCAGCCCCCGTCGGGACGAGCAGTACTTC.

V and J are TRBV7-9 and TRBJ2-5; D might be TRBD1 (5 bases). CDR3 length equals 13 residues. Germline loops: CDR1 SEHNR, CDR2 FQNEAQ (reference sequence). Trimming removed 6 bases at V and 2 bases at J, with 10 bases between. The CDR3 here is CASSLQEQETQYF. CDR3 DNA sequence: TGTGCCAGCAGTCTACAGGAACAAGAGACCCAGTACTTC.

The chain uses TRBV5-4 and TRBJ1-2; no firm D call. Germline-derived CDR1 and CDR2 are SGHNT and YYREEE (reference sequence). V was clipped by 2 bases and J by 0 bases, with 11 bases between them. The CDR3 is 15 residues long. CDR3 amino acids: CASSLDGAANYGYTF. CDR3 nucleotide sequence: TGTGCCAGCAGCTTAGACGGAGCAGCTAACTATGGCTACACCTTC.

J is TRBJ2-7 and V is TRBV29-1; TRBD1 matches 7 bases. This CDR3 is built from 14 residues. Trimming removed 5 bases from V and 0 bases from J; junction bases left unmatched: 7. Looked up from germline, CDR1 is SQVTM and CDR2 is ANQGSEA. CDR3 region: CSVSRDSNSYEQYF. DNA of the CDR3: TGCAGCGTTTCCCGGGACAGCAACTCCTACGAGCAGTACTTC.

The chain combines TRBV28 with TRBJ1-1; TRBD1 aligns across 8 bases. The CDR3 is 15 residues long. CDR1 MDHEN and CDR2 SYDVKM come from the germline V gene. V gave up 2 bases and J gave up 2 bases; unmatched junction bases: 4. The CDR3 coding sequence is TGTGCCAGCAGTTTACGGGCAGGGGGCAACACTGAAGCTTTCTTT. Residues: CASSLRAGGNTEAFF.

CDR3 region: CASSQERFGGGPANREQFF. The CDR3 DNA reads TGCGCCAGCAGCCAAGAAAGGTTTGGGGGAGGGCCCGCCAATCGGGAGCAGTTCTTC. The chain carries TRBV4-3 and TRBJ2-1, with 7 bases that match TRBD2. The germline V gene has CDR1 LGHNA and CDR2 YSLEER. Trimming cost V 0 bases and J 10 bases; bases outside gene matches: 21. This CDR3 region has 19 residues.

The chain combines TRBV5-1 with TRBJ2-5, with D unresolved. The CDR3 length is 13 residues. Trimming removed 0 bases from V and 3 bases from J, with 6 bases in between. Germline CDR1 and CDR2: SGHRS and YFSETQ. The CDR3 coding sequence is TGCGCCAGCAGCTTGGTCGCAGAAGAGACCCAGTACTTC. Protein product: CASSLVAEETQYF.

The CDR3 loop reads CASSSRQGGGYTF. CDR3 coding DNA: TGTGCCAGCAGCTCCCGACAGGGGGGCGGCTACACCTTC. The V and J genes are TRBV7-2 and TRBJ1-2; 9 bases agree with TRBD1. V lost 4 bases and J lost 8; bases outside the gene matches: 5. The CDR3 consists of 13 residues. CDR1 and CDR2 from the germline V gene are SGHTA and FQGNSA.

The chain couples TRBV9 to TRBJ1-6; D remains ambiguous. CDR1 SGDLS and CDR2 YYNGEE come from the germline V gene. The germline V and J ends were trimmed by 2 bases and 7 bases, with 10 bases remaining between them. This CDR3 comprises 14 residues. DNA for the CDR3: TGTGCCAGCAGCGTTGGAGGCAGGAATTCACCCCTCCACTTT. Translating it yields CASSVGGRNSPLHF. The full variable domain, its missing parts supplied by reference TRBV9 and TRBJ1-6, is DSGVTQTPKHLITATGQRVTLRCSPRSGDLSVYWYQQSLDQGLQFLIQYYNGEERAKGNILERFSAQQFPDLHSELNLSSLELGDSALYFCASSVGGRNSPLHFGNGTRLTVT.

V gene TRBV28 combines with J gene TRBJ1-4; 7 bases line up with TRBD1. The CDR3 covers 12 residues. Per the germline V gene, CDR1 is MDHEN and CDR2 is SYDVKM. V lost 10 bases to trimming and J lost 8 bases; unmatched junction nucleotides: 7. The CDR3 protein is CATETGREKLFF. DNA of the CDR3: TGTGCCACCGAGACAGGGCGAGAAAAACTGTTTTTT.

CDR3 sequence (DNA): TGTGCCAGTAGTATAGGCGGGACTCTGCAAGAGACCCAGTACTTC. Protein: CASSIGGTLQETQYF. J is TRBJ2-5 and V is TRBV19, with a tentative D call TRBD2 (6 bases). This CDR3 has 15 amino acids. Germline CDR1 and CDR2: LNHDA and SQIVND (reference sequence). Trimming stripped 1 base from V and 2 bases from J, with 11 bases between.

This rearrangement joins TRBV7-9 to TRBJ2-1; no reliable D call. This CDR3 is built from 16 residues. Trimming removed 1 base at V and 3 bases at J, with 13 bases between. Germline CDR1 and CDR2: SEHNR and FQNEAQ (reference sequence). The chain's CDR3 is CASSLVADSFYNEQFF. The CDR3 DNA reads as TGTGCCAGCAGCTTAGTAGCTGACTCTTTCTACAATGAGCAGTTCTTC.